A selection of T cell receptor beta chains follows, all from one sample in a study of blood T cell repertoires in COVID-19. Repertoires were generated with immunoSEQ multiplex PCR, while TCRdb's copy carries only in-frame clones and drops some. The table shows 55,000 to 65,000 clones, with around 89% occurring only once. What was sequenced was peripheral blood. The receptor source for this set is a woman in her sixties or seventies with active COVID-19. Both conserved end residues are part of each CDR3. D genes are given only for firm matches. Clone size appears in some rows only: once, few, many, or a class for an expanded clone.

V gene	clone size	D gene	J gene	CDR3 protein	CDR3 DNA
TRBV27	-	TRBD2	TRBJ2-3	CASASGGSDTQYF	TGTGCCAGCGCTAGCGGGGGGTCAGATACGCAGTATTTT
TRBV11-2	-	-	TRBJ2-7	CASTPSYEQYF	TGTGCCAGCACTCCCAGTTACGAGCAGTACTTC
TRBV2	-	-	TRBJ2-1	CASSPLSNEQFF	TGTGCCAGCAGTCCCCTTTCCAATGAGCAGTTCTTC
TRBV6-6	-	-	TRBJ1-3	CASRPGQLGNTIYF	TGTGCCAGCAGGCCCGGACAGCTAGGAAACACCATATATTTT
TRBV3-1/TRBV3-2	-	-	TRBJ2-7	CASSQMGALEQYF	TGTGCCAGCAGCCAAATGGGGGCTCTCGAGCAGTACTTC
TRBV19	-	-	TRBJ1-5	CASSMGLAGGGDTQHF	TGTGCCAGTAGTATGGGACTAGCGGGGGGAGGCGATACGCAGCATTTT
TRBV6-2/TRBV6-3	-	-	TRBJ1-1	CASSIHRMNTEAFF	TGTGCCAGCAGCATTCACAGGATGAACACTGAAGCTTTCTTT
TRBV2	few	TRBD1	TRBJ2-7	CASSEVSHLGTVRPTRQYF	TGTGCCAGCAGTGAAGTTTCTCATCTCGGGACAGTTCGTCCTACGAGGCAGTACTTC
TRBV7-9	-	TRBD2	TRBJ2-5	CASSYGAGGGETQYF	TGTGCCAGCAGCTATGGAGCGGGGGGTGGGGAGACCCAGTACTTC
TRBV3-1/TRBV3-2	-	TRBD1	TRBJ1-2	CASSQGTVYGYTF	TGTGCCAGCAGTCAAGGGACAGTCTATGGCTACACCTTC
TRBV11-2	-	TRBD2	TRBJ2-3	CASSPPGLAGGTDTQYF	TGTGCCAGCAGCCCGCCGGGACTAGCGGGGGGCACAGATACGCAGTATTTT
TRBV3-1/TRBV3-2	-	TRBD2	TRBJ2-5	CASRQPGLAGQETQYF	TGTGCCAGCAGGCAACCGGGACTAGCGGGGCAAGAGACCCAGTACTTC
TRBV5-6	once	-	TRBJ2-5	CATHRETQETQYF	TGTGCCACCCACCGGGAGACACAAGAGACCCAGTACTTC
TRBV2	-	TRBD2	TRBJ2-5	CASSEALAGGWETQYF	TGTGCCAGCAGTGAGGCGTTAGCGGGGGGGTGGGAGACCCAGTACTTC
TRBV6-5	once	TRBD1	TRBJ1-6	CASSSQGANSPLHF	TGTGCCAGCAGTTCCCAGGGGGCGAATTCACCCCTCCACTTT
TRBV30	-	-	TRBJ1-2	CACNPPIDGYTF	TGTGCCTGCAACCCCCCGATAGATGGCTACACCTTC
TRBV7-9	-	TRBD1	TRBJ1-4	CASSLRGQPPEKLFF	TGTGCCAGCAGCTTAAGGGGACAGCCTCCCGAAAAACTGTTTTTT
TRBV7-2	-	TRBD1	TRBJ1-4	CASSRTGGNEKLFF	TGTGCCAGCAGCCGGACAGGGGGGAATGAAAAACTGTTTTTT
TRBV5-4	-	-	TRBJ2-7	CASSLDLARPSYEQYF	TGTGCCAGCAGCCTGGACCTCGCGCGCCCCTCCTACGAGCAGTACTTC
TRBV6-8	few	-	TRBJ2-7	CASSYRAQNAEQYF	TGTGCCAGCAGTTACCGAGCTCAAAACGCCGAGCAGTACTTC
TRBV5-4	-	-	TRBJ2-3	CASSIQAGFITTDTQYF	TGTGCCAGCAGCATACAGGCAGGGTTTATTACTACGGATACGCAGTATTTT
TRBV6-5	-	-	TRBJ1-5	CASSYSRINNQPQHF	TGTGCCAGCAGTTACTCGCGAATAAACAATCAGCCCCAGCATTTT
TRBV18	-	-	TRBJ1-2	CASSPDRRRGYTF	TGTGCCAGCTCACCCGACAGACGTAGGGGCTACACCTTC
TRBV18	-	TRBD1	TRBJ2-7	CASSRTGGYEQYF	TGTGCCAGCTCACGAACAGGGGGCTACGAGCAGTACTTC
TRBV7-8	-	-	TRBJ2-1	CASSRDTYNEQFF	TGTGCCAGCAGCCGAGACACCTACAATGAGCAGTTCTTC
TRBV27	few	-	TRBJ1-1	CASRGWTDAEAFF	TGTGCCAGCAGGGGGTGGACAGACGCTGAAGCTTTCTTT
TRBV7-9	few	TRBD1	TRBJ1-5	CASSLRDRGNQPQHF	TGTGCCAGCAGCTTAAGGGACAGGGGCAATCAGCCCCAGCATTTT
TRBV27	-	-	TRBJ1-1	CASSFKPPVAGNTEAFF	TGTGCCAGCAGTTTCAAACCTCCGGTGGCAGGGAACACTGAAGCTTTCTTT
TRBV6-6	few	-	TRBJ2-7	CARYEQYF	TGTGCCCGCTACGAGCAGTACTTC
TRBV5-8	-	TRBD1	TRBJ2-1	CASSPGTGIFYNEQFF	TGTGCCAGCAGCCCCGGGACAGGGATATTCTACAATGAGCAGTTCTTC
TRBV7-7	few	TRBD1	TRBJ2-2	CASSSGQGRTGELFF	TGTGCCAGCAGCTCCGGACAGGGACGCACCGGGGAGCTGTTTTTT
TRBV7-2	-	TRBD1	TRBJ1-5	CASSARTGGDQPQHF	TGTGCCAGCAGCGCCCGGACAGGGGGCGATCAGCCCCAGCATTTT
TRBV10-1	-	-	TRBJ2-7	CASSEGHYYEQYF	TGCGCCAGCAGTGAGGGACACTACTACGAGCAGTACTTC
TRBV5-4	-	-	TRBJ2-3	CAIRGLRTDTQYF	TGTGCCATTAGAGGGTTACGCACAGATACGCAGTATTTT
TRBV6-1	once	TRBD2	TRBJ2-3	CASSERGGGATDTQYF	TGTGCCAGCAGTGAAAGAGGCGGGGGGGCCACAGATACGCAGTATTTT
TRBV6-5	-	TRBD1	TRBJ2-7	CASSQDRSFEQYF	TGTGCCAGCAGTCAGGACAGGAGCTTCGAGCAGTACTTC
TRBV13	-	TRBD1	TRBJ1-3	CASSPAPGQGFGNTIYF	TGTGCCAGCAGCCCGGCCCCGGGACAGGGGTTTGGAAACACCATATATTTT
TRBV7-8	-	-	TRBJ2-3	CASRMAGTDTQYF	TGTGCCAGCAGGATGGCAGGGACAGATACGCAGTATTTT
TRBV30	-	TRBD2	TRBJ2-1	CAGTSGTYNEQFF	TGTGCCGGAACGAGCGGGACCTACAATGAGCAGTTCTTC
TRBV9	-	-	TRBJ2-5	CASSVGGRWDQETQYF	TGTGCCAGCAGCGTAGGAGGGCGATGGGACCAAGAGACCCAGTACTTC